The rows below give T cell receptor beta chains drawn from one sample of a study of cytomegalovirus exposure and HLA in healthy donors. TCRdb's table, derived via immunoSEQ multiplex PCR, lists solely in-frame clones and lacks some. The sample contains approximately 130,000 clones, around 10% of which appear only once. The specimen sequenced was PBMCs. The receptors originated from a woman between 40 and 50 years old in good health and CMV-seropositive. CDR3s include the opening cysteine and the closing phenylalanine or tryptophan. The order of the fields is J gene, V gene, clone size, D gene, CDR3 protein, CDR3 DNA. The D gene is left open where the match is weak. Some rows have no size entry. The others give once, few or many, or a class for an expanded clone.

TRBJ1-2	TRBV5-4	few	NA	CASSLGQRDGYTF	TGTGCCAGCAGCTTGGGACAGCGAGATGGCTACACCTTC
TRBJ2-2	TRBV5-1	few	TRBD2	CASSRAGGPSTGELFF	TGCGCCAGCAGCAGAGCGGGGGGGCCTAGCACCGGGGAGCTGTTTTTT
TRBJ1-1	TRBV5-1	few	NA	CASSLEGGEVPNTEAFF	TGCGCCAGCAGCTTGGAAGGGGGGGAGGTACCAAACACTGAAGCTTTCTTT
TRBJ1-2	TRBV15	NA	TRBD1	CATSLGQGYGYTF	TGTGCCACCAGCCTTGGACAGGGCTATGGCTACACCTTC
TRBJ1-1	TRBV7-2	NA	NA	CARSLADSIEAFF	TGTGCCAGAAGCTTAGCGGACAGTATTGAAGCTTTCTTT
TRBJ2-1	TRBV10-3	NA	TRBD2	CAISDLTSGYNEQFF	TGTGCCATCAGTGACCTGACTAGCGGCTACAATGAGCAGTTCTTC
TRBJ1-1	TRBV7-3	NA	NA	CASSTLGGNTEAFF	TGTGCCAGCAGCACGTTGGGGGGGAACACTGAAGCTTTCTTT
TRBJ2-2	TRBV18	few	TRBD2	CASSSTSGGNTGELFF	TGTGCCAGCTCATCCACTAGCGGGGGGAACACCGGGGAGCTGTTTTTT
TRBJ2-2	TRBV6-4	few	TRBD2	CASSPTTSGAVGELFF	TGTGCCAGCAGTCCTACGACTAGCGGGGCTGTCGGGGAGCTGTTTTTT
TRBJ1-2	TRBV7-9	few	TRBD1	CASSLDGDRYTF	TGTGCCAGCAGCTTAGATGGGGACAGATACACCTTC
TRBJ2-7	TRBV5-1	few	NA	CASSSDRISYEQYF	TGCGCCAGCAGCTCAGACAGGATCTCCTACGAGCAGTACTTC
TRBJ2-7	TRBV11-2	NA	NA	CASSLGAGPVKDEQYF	TGTGCCAGCAGCTTAGGCGCGGGGCCGGTAAAGGACGAGCAGTACTTC
TRBJ1-2	TRBV9	NA	TRBD1	CASSGGQTRNYGYTF	TGTGCCAGCAGCGGGGGACAGACCCGTAACTATGGCTACACCTTC
TRBJ1-1	TRBV6-1	few	NA	CASSEISGNTEAFF	TGTGCCAGCAGTGAAATATCAGGGAATACTGAAGCTTTCTTT
TRBJ1-5	TRBV2	NA	NA	CASSEGGRREHQPQHF	TGTGCCAGCAGTGAAGGGGGCCGACGGGAGCATCAGCCCCAGCATTTT
TRBJ2-1	TRBV5-1	NA	TRBD2	CASSLGLADEQFF	TGCGCCAGCAGCTTAGGACTAGCGGATGAGCAGTTCTTC
TRBJ2-4	TRBV15	NA	NA	CATSRRGGSSIAKNIQYF	TGTGCCACCAGCAGACGAGGAGGGTCTTCAATAGCCAAAAACATTCAGTACTTC
TRBJ2-1	TRBV5-1	NA	TRBD2	CASSSSGVSGNEQFF	TGCGCCAGCAGCTCTAGCGGGGTATCGGGGAATGAGCAGTTCTTC
TRBJ2-3	TRBV5-6	NA	NA	CASSLYTAADTQYF	TGTGCCAGCAGCTTGTATACAGCAGCAGATACGCAGTATTTT
TRBJ2-6	TRBV7-3	few	TRBD2	CASSTAGTSGGANVLTF	TGTGCCAGCAGCACCGCCGGGACTAGCGGTGGGGCCAACGTCCTGACTTTC
TRBJ1-1	TRBV6-5	few	NA	CASSSGEHAANTEAFF	TGTGCCAGCAGTTCCGGGGAACATGCCGCGAACACTGAAGCTTTCTTT
TRBJ2-7	TRBV5-1	few	NA	CASSLLGHSYEQYF	TGCGCCAGCAGCTTGTTAGGACACTCCTACGAGCAGTACTTC
TRBJ2-3	TRBV5-4	few	NA	CASSLSQGFTDTQYF	TGTGCCAGCAGCTTGTCACAGGGTTTCACAGATACGCAGTATTTT
TRBJ1-4	TRBV5-6	few	TRBD1	CASSQTGVGANEKLFF	TGTGCCAGCAGCCAAACAGGGGTAGGGGCTAATGAAAAACTGTTTTTT
TRBJ2-5	TRBV11-2	NA	TRBD2	CASSLGLAGREQETQYF	TGTGCCAGCAGCTTGGGACTAGCGGGGAGGGAACAAGAGACCCAGTACTTC
TRBJ1-1	TRBV6-5	few	NA	CASSYWSVGDTEAFF	TGTGCCAGCAGTTACTGGAGTGTAGGGGACACTGAAGCTTTCTTT
TRBJ2-2	TRBV4-1	NA	NA	CASSQVGQGLATGELFF	TGCGCCAGCAGCCAAGTTGGGCAGGGGCTTGCCACCGGGGAGCTGTTTTTT
TRBJ2-7	TRBV19	NA	TRBD2	CASSSGLAEGGQYF	TGTGCCAGTAGTAGTGGACTAGCGGAGGGGGGGCAGTACTTC